Below are 23 T cell receptor beta chains sequenced from a single sample in a study of post-analysis software for immune sequencing data. The study, taken as a whole, reports: In patients, about five TRBV segments were more frequent than in controls, with TRBV5-6, TRBV5-1 and TRBV20-1 among them.

For these receptors, no antigen is known. Unique molecular identifiers tagged the TCR beta cDNA libraries. TCRdb itself ran the PCR reads through MiXCR, one entry per CDR3 protein. The sample holds approximately 770,000 distinct CDR3 sequences, around 45% seen once. Specimen: blood. The receptors derive from a girl between 5 and 17 years old with multiple sclerosis.

There are a few counts of this clonotype. The V and J genes are TRBV6-1 and TRBJ1-6; TRBD1 is a possible D gene (5 bases). The CDR3 runs to 13 residues. V was trimmed by 1 base and J by 10 bases, leaving 8 bases between them. The germline V gene has CDR1 MNHNS and CDR2 SASEGT. CDR3 DNA sequence: TGTGCCAGCAGTGAAGGAGGGGACTCACCCCTCCACTTT. It translates to CASSEGGDSPLHF.

The genes are TRBV7-9 and TRBJ1-1; D gene uncertain. Trimming cost V 0 bases and J 4 bases, with 12 bases left between them. The CDR3 totals 15 residues. Looked up from germline, CDR1 is SEHNR and CDR2 is FQNEAQ (reference sequence). CDR3: CASSLARTKGTEAFF. DNA for the CDR3: TGTGCCAGCAGCTTAGCGCGCACGAAGGGCACTGAAGCTTTCTTT.

A word on this clonotype: The junction differs from germline at one of its ends, possibly a read error. The chain combines TRBV12-3 or TRBV12-4 with TRBJ2-3; 7 bases are a match to TRBD2. There are 15 residues in the CDR3. The CDR3 region is CASSSRLVGGDMQYF. The CDR3 DNA reads as TGTGCCAGCAGTTCCCGGCTAGTGGGGGGGGATATGCAGTATTTT.

This clonotype came up a few times. The chain carries TRBV10-3 and TRBJ2-7; the D is unclear. CDR3 size: 11 residues. Trimming removed 8 bases at V and 7 bases at J, with 12 bases between. Germline lookup yields CDR1 ENHRY and CDR2 SYGVKD. CDR3 sequence: CAISVDGEQYF. CDR3 coding DNA: TGTGCCATCTCAGTAGACGGGGAGCAGTACTTC.

This clonotype was recorded once. V is TRBV7-8 and J is TRBJ1-5; D gene unclear. Germline CDR1 reads SGHVS; CDR2 reads FQNEAQ. This CDR3 spans 16 amino acids. The V end lost 1 base, the J end lost 3 bases, and 13 bases lay between the germline ends. The DNA for the CDR3 is TGTGCCAGCAGCTTAGGGTCGGCAGAGACCAATCAGCCCCAGCATTTT. Translated: CASSLGSAETNQPQHF. Full variable domain (outside the CDR3, taken from reference TRBV7-8 and TRBJ1-5): GAGVSQSPRYKVAKRGQDVALRCDPISGHVSLFWYQQALGQGPEFLTYFQNEAQLDKSGLPSDRFFAERPEGSVSTLKIQRTQQEDSAVYLCASSLGSAETNQPQHFGDGTRLSIL.

V usage is TRBV20-1 and J usage is TRBJ2-3; 9 bases fit TRBD2. V lost 1 base to trimming and J lost 6 bases; unmatched junction nucleotides: 5. Germline V gives CDR1 DFQATT, CDR2 SNEGSKA (reference sequence). The CDR3 sequence is 14 residues long. The CDR3 DNA follows: TGCAGTGCTAGAGCTAGCGGGGTACGGGATACGCAGTATTTT. Amino acid sequence: CSARASGVRDTQYF.

The chain has TRBV20-1 and TRBJ2-1; the match to TRBD2 covers 8 bases. CDR1 DFQATT and CDR2 SNEGSKA come from the germline V gene (reference sequence). This CDR3 has 15 amino acids. The V gene end was trimmed by 4 bases and the J gene end by 4 bases; junction bases not matched to a gene: 9. This CDR3 reads CSATIVAGPYNEQFF. The CDR3 coding sequence is TGCAGTGCTACTATCGTAGCGGGGCCTTACAATGAGCAGTTCTTC.

This sequence joins TRBV27 and TRBJ2-3; a possible D gene is TRBD2 (6 bases). Trimming pared 3 bases from V and 4 bases from J, leaving 14 bases between. Germline loops: CDR1 MNHEY, CDR2 SMNVEV (reference sequence). This CDR3 region has 15 residues. In DNA, the CDR3 is TGTGCCAGCAGTTTTGGGGCGGGGTTGGCAGATACGCAGTATTTT. The encoded protein is CASSFGAGLADTQYF.

This clonotype appeared once. The rearrangement joins TRBV6-2 or TRBV6-3 to TRBJ2-1; 9 bases line up with TRBD1. The CDR3 spans 15 residues. Losses at the gene ends were 4 bases for V and 8 bases for J; bases not matched to a gene: 9. Germline values: CDR1 MNHEY, CDR2 SVGEGT. The CDR3: CASSSGTGSDYEQFF. CDR3 DNA sequence: TGTGCCAGCAGTTCCGGGACAGGGAGTGACTATGAGCAGTTCTTC.

The chain recombines TRBV19 with TRBJ1-1; D is unresolved. V dropped 10 bases and J dropped 1 base, with 13 bases sitting between them. Germline V CDR1 and CDR2: LNHDA, SQIVND (reference sequence). The CDR3 is 13 amino acids. DNA for the CDR3: TGTGCCATCTCGGACGGGAGGAACACTGAAGCTTTCTTT. This encodes CAISDGRNTEAFF.

Comments on this clonotype: This could be a read error, since a much larger clone is one nucleotide away. This rearrangement joins TRBV9 to TRBJ2-4; D unclear. The tail of the sequence fits TRBJ2-5 better, so the J call may be wrong. The CDR3 is 14 residues long. CDR1 is SGDLS, CDR2 YYNGEE, per germline. CDR3 region: CAGSVGWQQETQYF. CDR3 nucleotides: TGTGCCGGCAGCGTTGGGTGGCAGCAAGAGACCCAGTACTTC.

The genes are TRBV7-2 and TRBJ2-3; no clear D gene. V was pared by 1 base and J by 6 bases, with 11 bases between. Germline-derived CDR1 and CDR2 are SGHTA and FQGNSA. The CDR3 totals 14 residues. This chain's CDR3 is CASSLEVMSDTQYF. The CDR3 DNA reads as TGTGCCAGCAGCTTAGAAGTAATGTCCGATACGCAGTATTTT. Using reference TRBV7-2 and TRBJ2-3 for the parts outside the CDR3, the full variable domain is GAGVSQSPSNKVTEKGKDVELRCDPISGHTALYWYRQSLGQGLEFLIYFQGNSAPDKSGLPSDRFSAERTGGSVSTLTIQRTQQEDSAVYLCASSLEVMSDTQYFGPGTRLTVL.

This clonotype was observed a handful of times. V usage is TRBV29-1 and J usage is TRBJ2-1; 7 nucleotides agree with TRBD2. The CDR3 length is 14 residues. Germline V CDR1 and CDR2: SQVTM, ANQGSEA. Trimming removed 4 bases from V and 1 base from J; junction bases left unmatched: 4. For the CDR3, the DNA is TGCAGCGTTGCCGGGAGGTGGTCCTACAATGAGCAGTTCTTC. It translates to CSVAGRWSYNEQFF.

This clonotype was seen only a few times. The gene calls are TRBV6-5 and TRBJ1-2; 11 bases agree with TRBD1. Unmatched junction bases numbered 7, after V lost 2 bases and J lost 8 bases. Germline V gene lookup returns CDR1 MNHEY and CDR2 SVGAGI. The CDR3 runs to 15 residues. CDR3 in DNA: TGTGCCAGCAGTTACATACGGACAGGGGGCTCCGGCTACACCTTC. Translation gives CASSYIRTGGSGYTF.

The table lists this clonotype with a few counts. For the CDR3, the DNA is TGTGCCAGCAGCTTAGGGACGCCGGGACTAGGCCCCTACAATGAGCAGTTCTTC. Translation gives CASSLGTPGLGPYNEQFF. The chain carries TRBV7-2 and TRBJ2-1; TRBD2 aligns across 8 bases. The CDR3 totals 18 residues. With 1 base clipped from V and 2 bases from J, the junction kept 10 bases outside the gene matches. Germline CDR1 is SGHTA and CDR2 is FQGNSA. The whole variable domain, remainder taken from reference TRBV7-2 and TRBJ2-1, is GAGVSQSPSNKVTEKGKDVELRCDPISGHTALYWYRQSLGQGLEFLIYFQGNSAPDKSGLPSDRFSAERTGGSVSTLTIQRTQQEDSAVYLCASSLGTPGLGPYNEQFFGPGTRLTVL.

This clonotype was seen more than once but under ten times. CDR3: CATSDETGWFTKNEQFF. In DNA form, the CDR3 reads TGTGCCACCAGTGATGAAACAGGGTGGTTTACGAAAAATGAGCAGTTCTTC. The genes are TRBV24-1 and TRBJ2-1; possible D gene TRBD1, 6 bases. This CDR3 is 17 amino acids long. The V gene lost 3 bases and the J gene lost 7 bases, with 21 bases spanning the gap. Germline CDR1 and CDR2: KGHDR and SFDVKD.

The chain links TRBV27 to TRBJ1-2; the D gene is possibly TRBD1 (5 bases). V lost 6 bases, J lost 4 bases, and 21 bases lay in between. CDR1 and CDR2 (germline): MNHEY, SMNVEV (reference sequence). The length of the CDR3 is 16 residues. Written as DNA, the CDR3 is TGTGCCAGCAGCCAACGTAAAAGACAGACCCTCTATGGCTACACCTTC. Protein: CASSQRKRQTLYGYTF.

The chain uses TRBV7-2 and TRBJ2-7, with 9 bases fitting TRBD2. V trimming: 1 base; J trimming: 4 bases; junction bases outside the gene matches: 11. In germline, CDR1 is SGHTA, CDR2 FQGNSA. The CDR3 extends over 17 amino acids. The CDR3: CASSLDGGRALGYEQYF. DNA for the CDR3: TGTGCCAGCAGCTTAGACGGCGGGAGGGCTCTCGGGTACGAGCAGTACTTC. Together with reference TRBV7-2 and TRBJ2-7, the CDR3 gives the full variable domain: GAGVSQSPSNKVTEKGKDVELRCDPISGHTALYWYRQSLGQGLEFLIYFQGNSAPDKSGLPSDRFSAERTGGSVSTLTIQRTQQEDSAVYLCASSLDGGRALGYEQYFGPGTRLTVT.

The chain carries TRBV5-4 and TRBJ2-1; 8 nucleotides line up with TRBD2. The CDR3 covers 16 residues. Germline V lookup: CDR1 SGHNT, CDR2 YYREEE (reference sequence). V shed 3 bases and J 3 bases; nucleotides not matched to a gene: 8. In DNA, the CDR3 is TGTGCCAGCAGCTCCACCGGGACTAGGATCTACAATGAGCAGTTCTTC. It translates to CASSSTGTRIYNEQFF. The entire variable domain, with the rest obtained from reference TRBV5-4 and TRBJ2-1, is as follows: ETGVTQSPTHLIKTRGQQVTLRCSSQSGHNTVSWYQQALGQGPQFIFQYYREEENGRGNFPPRFSGLQFPNYSSELNVNALELDDSALYLCASSSTGTRIYNEQFFGPGTRLTVL.

The rearrangement uses TRBV6-5 and TRBJ2-1, with D perhaps TRBD2 (5 bases). This CDR3 spans 14 amino acids. In germline, CDR1 is MNHEY, CDR2 SVGAGI. Trimming shortened V by 5 bases and J by 4 bases, and 12 bases separated the two germline ends. CDR3 amino acids: CASSTPPGYNEQFF. As DNA, the CDR3 is TGTGCCAGCAGTACCCCCCCGGGGTACAATGAGCAGTTCTTC.

V gene TRBV6-5 combines with J gene TRBJ1-1; the D gene is possibly TRBD1 (6 bases). The CDR3 sequence is 19 residues long. Trimming took off 2 bases at V and 3 bases at J, with 25 bases between the two ends. The V gene's germline CDR1 is MNHEY and CDR2 SVGAGI. The CDR3 nucleotides are TGTGCCAGCAGTTACCTCCGCATACACTACAGGGAGTGGGACACTGAAGCTTTCTTT. Translation gives CASSYLRIHYREWDTEAFF.

This clonotype appeared a few times. The rearrangement links TRBV14 to TRBJ1-5, with a tentative D call TRBD1 (6 bases). CDR1 is SGHDN and CDR2 is FVKESK in the germline V gene. The CDR3 runs 12 residues. CDR3 residues: CARGADNQPQHF. Written as DNA, the CDR3 is TGTGCAAGGGGGGCAGATAATCAGCCCCAGCATTTT.

The V and J genes are TRBV7-9 and TRBJ2-7; the match to TRBD2 covers 7 bases. The V and J ends lost 4 bases and 4 bases, in that order; junction bases with no gene match: 10. This CDR3 spans 15 amino acids. CDR1 is SEHNR, CDR2 FQNEAQ, per germline (reference sequence). The CDR3 loop is CASSSQLGGSYEQYF. The CDR3 DNA sequence: TGTGCCAGCAGCTCTCAGTTAGGCGGGAGTTACGAGCAGTACTTC.